The next 19 T cell receptor beta chains were all read from a single sample in a study of T cells in Graves' hyperthyroidism and ophthalmopathy. Regions amplified from RNA transcripts were the TCR beta CDR3 regions. During a first-round RT-PCR of the TCR CDR3, the HTBI primer set was used. TCRdb re-called the multiplex PCR reads with MiXCR, one entry per CDR3 protein. The data contain a few hundred thousand distinct CDR3 sequences, under 60% of them singletons. Sequencing was done on a sample of peripheral blood or thyroid tissue (not recorded which). All receptors derive from a woman aged 18-30 years with Graves' hyperthyroidism.

This chain uses TRBV10-3 with TRBJ2-5; D is unclear. This CDR3 has 15 amino acids. Germline V gives CDR1 ENHRY, CDR2 SYGVKD. V was trimmed by 1 base and J by 0 bases, leaving 9 bases between them. This chain's CDR3 is CAISELAGNQETQYF. The CDR3 nucleotides read TGTGCCATCAGTGAGTTAGCAGGAAACCAAGAGACCCAGTACTTC.

The chain combines TRBV5-6 with TRBJ2-6; 10 bases are shared with TRBD2. Germline V CDR1 and CDR2: SGHDT, YYEEEE. The V segment lost 4 bases and the J segment 3 bases; nucleotides outside the gene matches: 13. The CDR3 extends over 19 amino acids. The CDR3: CASSQQLAGGSVGANVLTF. As DNA, the CDR3 is TGTGCCAGCAGCCAGCAGTTAGCGGGAGGCTCCGTTGGGGCCAACGTCCTGACTTTC.

This chain connects TRBV12-3 or TRBV12-4 to TRBJ2-2, with 8 bases matching TRBD1. The CDR3 is made up of 12 amino acids. The V gene end was trimmed by 8 bases and the J gene end by 6 bases; junction bases not matched to a gene: 2. The CDR3 coding sequence is TGTGCCAGCGGACAGGGTCCCGGGGAGCTGTTTTTT. Amino acids: CASGQGPGELFF.

Details on this clonotype: Without the conserved terminal phenylalanine or tryptophan, this CDR3 likely stems from a read error. No DNA is shown, since the ends of the CDR3 on it are uncertain; the CDR3 is the one TCRdb lists. The chain couples TRBV6-6 to TRBJ1-3. In germline, CDR1 is MNHNY, CDR2 SVGAGI (reference sequence). The CDR3 contains 13 residues when both ends are counted. The CDR3 here is CASSYVAGAAGKI.

Ten or more counts support this clonotype. The rearrangement links TRBV7-2 to TRBJ1-2; perhaps TRBD1 as D (5 bases). The germline V gene has CDR1 SGHTA and CDR2 FQGNSA. The CDR3 spans 15 residues. Trimming pared 5 bases from V and 6 bases from J, leaving 19 bases between. The CDR3 DNA follows: TGTGCCAGCAGCCTCGGCGGGGCACAGGTACATGGCTACACCTTC. It encodes CASSLGGAQVHGYTF. Based on the CDR3 plus reference TRBV7-2 and TRBJ1-2, the full variable domain is GAGVSQSPSNKVTEKGKDVELRCDPISGHTALYWYRQSLGQGLEFLIYFQGNSAPDKSGLPSDRFSAERTGGSVSTLTIQRTQQEDSAVYLCASSLGGAQVHGYTFGSGTRLTVV.

Ten or more counts support this clonotype. The rearrangement uses TRBV29-1 and TRBJ1-3, with TRBD1 as a possible D gene (6 bases). Trimming left V 6 bases short and J 7 bases short, with 10 bases between. The CDR3 totals 11 residues. Germline-derived CDR1 and CDR2 are SQVTM and ANQGSEA. The CDR3 protein is CSVGGGNTIYF. The DNA of the CDR3 is TGCAGCGTGGGAGGGGGTAACACCATATATTTT. Based on the CDR3 plus reference TRBV29-1 and TRBJ1-3, the full variable domain is SAVISQKPSRDICQRGTSLTIQCQVDSQVTMMFWYRQQPGQSLTLIATANQGSEATYESGFVIDKFPISRPNLTFSTLTVSNMSPEDSSIYLCSVGGGNTIYFGEGSWLTVV.

This clonotype was detected ten times or more. The rearrangement joins TRBV14 to TRBJ2-7; TRBD2 aligns across 9 bases. After removal of 1 base from V and 4 bases from J, the junction contained 5 bases not matched to a gene. The length of the CDR3 is 15 residues. The germline CDR1 and CDR2 sequences are SGHDN and FVKESK. The CDR3: CASSQVAGGPYEQYF. The CDR3 DNA reads as TGTGCCAGCAGCCAAGTCGCGGGAGGGCCGTACGAGCAGTACTTC.

The V call is TRBV15, the J call TRBJ1-5; D remains unclear. The CDR3 consists of 15 residues. CDR1 LNHNV and CDR2 YYDKDF come from the germline V gene (reference sequence). The germline V and J ends were trimmed by 0 bases and 14 bases, with 20 bases remaining between them. The DNA of the CDR3 is TGTGCCACCAGCAGAGATGGGCTAGCGGGAGTCTACGAGCATTTT. Its translation: CATSRDGLAGVYEHF.

In this sample, this clonotype turned up many times. J is TRBJ2-5 and V is TRBV14; D gene unclear. CDR3 size: 11 residues. V lost 3 bases and J lost 5, with 4 bases in between. Germline V gene lookup returns CDR1 SGHDN and CDR2 FVKESK. CDR3 in DNA: TGTGCCAGCAGCCATGGGGAGACCCAGTACTTC. Its protein product is CASSHGETQYF. The variable domain in full, completed from reference TRBV14 and TRBJ2-5, reads EAGVTQFPSHSVIEKGQTVTLRCDPISGHDNLYWYRRVMGKEIKFLLHFVKESKQDESGMPNNRFLAERTGGTYSTLKVQPAELEDSGVYFCASSHGETQYFGPGTRLLVL.

This sequence joins TRBV10-3 and TRBJ1-2; 12 nucleotides align to TRBD1. This CDR3 contains 15 residues. CDR1 and CDR2 (germline): ENHRY, SYGVKD. Trimming cost V 2 bases and J 4 bases; bases outside gene matches: 2. DNA of the CDR3: TGTGCCATCAGTGAGGGGACAGGGGGCCTCTATGGCTACACCTTC. It specifies CAISEGTGGLYGYTF.

In its sample, this clonotype was seen a few times. The V call is TRBV4-3, the J call TRBJ2-5; D remains unclear. The J call may be in error: the DNA end matches TRBJ2-1 better. The CDR3 runs to 16 residues. Germline V gene lookup returns CDR1 LGHNA and CDR2 YSLEER. CDR3 nucleotides: TGCGCCAGCAGCCAAGATGGTCAGGTGTCCTACAATGAGCAGTTCTTC. Translation: CASSQDGQVSYNEQFF.

The table lists this clonotype with many counts. The chain has TRBV10-3 and TRBJ2-3; 10 bases are a match to TRBD2. After removal of 3 bases from V and 3 bases from J, the junction contained 3 bases not matched to a gene. Germline V gives CDR1 ENHRY, CDR2 SYGVKD. This CDR3 is built from 15 residues. CDR3 residues: CAISDIAGGTDTQYF. The CDR3 DNA reads TGTGCCATCAGTGACATAGCGGGAGGAACAGATACGCAGTATTTT.

In its sample, this clonotype was seen many times. The CDR3 here is CATSDLSGQGTYEQYF. The CDR3 bases are TGTGCCACCAGTGATTTGTCCGGACAGGGGACCTACGAGCAGTACTTC. The genes are TRBV24-1 and TRBJ2-7; 9 bases line up with TRBD1. Trimming took 0 bases from V and 2 from J; bases not matched to a gene: 4. The CDR3 covers 16 residues. CDR1 and CDR2 (germline): KGHDR, SFDVKD.

V usage is TRBV12-3 or TRBV12-4 and J usage is TRBJ2-5; the D gene is possibly TRBD1 (5 bases). This CDR3 is 14 amino acids long. The V gene lost 5 bases and the J gene lost 5 bases, with 15 bases spanning the gap. CDR3 sequence reads: CASSVGGAPETQYF. The CDR3 DNA is TGTGCCAGCAGTGTAGGTGGGGCGCCGGAGACCCAGTACTTC.

This clonotype was counted at least ten times. The chain has TRBV12-3 or TRBV12-4 and TRBJ1-5; D call uncertain. The CDR3 extends over 18 amino acids. The V end was cut by 6 bases, the J end by 0 bases, with 21 bases between. In nucleotides, the CDR3 is TGTGCCAGCAGCCACCCACAAAACGGGCGGTATAGCAATCAGCCCCAGCATTTT. Translating it yields CASSHPQNGRYSNQPQHF.

The chain has TRBV7-6 and TRBJ2-7; D is perhaps TRBD2 (6 bases). Germline lookup yields CDR1 SGHVS and CDR2 FNYEAQ. The CDR3 has 13 amino acids. V was cut by 4 bases and J by 13 bases, with 20 bases left in between. In DNA, the CDR3 is TGTGCCAGCAGCTATTTGGACGGGACTTGGGATTACTTC. Its translation is CASSYLDGTWDYF. Complete variable domain (other parts from reference TRBV7-6 and TRBJ2-7): GAGVSQSPRYKVTKRGQDVALRCDPISGHVSLYWYRQALGQGPEFLTYFNYEAQQDKSGLPNDRFSAERPEGSISTLTIQRTEQRDSAMYRCASSYLDGTWDYFGPGTRLTVT.

The chain couples TRBV29-1 to TRBJ2-7; 10 positions match TRBD2. Per germline, CDR1 SQVTM and CDR2 ANQGSEA. V gave up 8 bases and J gave up 0 bases; unmatched junction bases: 13. This CDR3 comprises 16 residues. The CDR3 DNA follows: TGCAGCTCACCCCTAGCGGGAGTTGCGAGCTCCTACGAGCAGTACTTC. Protein: CSSPLAGVASSYEQYF.

This clonotype showed up just a few times. Just one base apart from a much larger clone, this may be a read error. This chain connects TRBV3-1 to TRBJ2-6, with D uncertain. The CDR3 contains 13 residues. The germline gives CDR1 LGHDT, CDR2 YNNKEL (reference sequence). The germline V and J ends were trimmed by 0 bases and 3 bases, with 0 bases remaining between them. DNA of the CDR3: TGTGCCAGCAGCCAAGATGGGGCCAACGTCCTGACTTTC. It codes for CASSQDGANVLTF.

This clonotype was seen ten or more times. The gene calls are TRBV9 and TRBJ2-2; unclear D gene. CDR1 SGDLS and CDR2 YYNGEE come from the germline V gene. Trimming shortened V by 0 bases and J by 10 bases, and 13 bases separated the two germline ends. CDR3 length: 14 residues. The CDR3 DNA is TGTGCCAGCAGCGTAGTGCCGGCTACTCTGGAGCTGTTTTTT. The encoded protein is CASSVVPATLELFF.